The 8 T cell receptor beta chains below were found in one sample sequenced in a study of blood T cell repertoires in COVID-19. Some clones are missing from TCRdb's copy, which holds only in-frame ones; the method was immunoSEQ multiplex PCR. Among some 460,000 clones listed, roughly 87% were seen once. Sequencing used PBMCs or T cells enriched from blood (not recorded which). Source of these receptors: a woman aged 18-29 years with acute COVID-19.

V is TRBV5-3 and J is TRBJ2-7; tentatively, D is TRBD1 (6 bases). TRBV5-3 is known as an ORF, though its function is uncertain. This CDR3 spans 13 amino acids. For the CDR3, the DNA is TGTGCGAAATTAGGCAGGGGTCGATGGGAGCAGTACTTC. Translation gives CAKLGRGRWEQYF.

The V gene is TRBV4-1, the J gene TRBJ2-3; TRBD1 agrees at 8 bases. Germline CDR1 reads MGHRA; CDR2 reads YSYEKL. CDR3 size: 16 residues. The J segment lost 4 bases and the V segment lost 2 bases, leaving 8 bases of the junction unmatched. The CDR3 sequence is CASSQSPTGESDTQYF. Here the CDR3 DNA reads TGCGCCAGCAGCCAAAGTCCGACAGGGGAGTCAGATACGCAGTATTTT.

The CDR3 region is CASSQPESHARDSPLHF. The CDR3 DNA sequence: TGCGCCAGCAGTCAGCCTGAGTCGCATGCTAGAGATTCACCCCTCCACTTT. The chain employs TRBV4-1 and TRBJ1-6; the D is unclear. Per germline, CDR1 MGHRA and CDR2 YSYEKL. The CDR3 has 17 residues. Trimming took off 6 bases at V and 8 bases at J, with 23 bases between the two ends.

The genes are TRBV6-5 and TRBJ2-2; TRBD1 agrees at 8 bases. V gave up 4 bases and J gave up 5 bases; unmatched junction bases: 3. Germline V gene lookup returns CDR1 MNHEY and CDR2 SVGAGI. CDR3 length: 14 residues. The CDR3 DNA follows: TGTGCCAGCAGTTCCAGGGGGCGGACCGGGGAGCTGTTTTTT. Its protein is CASSSRGRTGELFF.

The rearrangement uses TRBV5-4 and TRBJ2-3, with D perhaps matching TRBD1 (5 bases). This CDR3 comprises 13 residues. Germline V gene data show CDR1 as SGHNT and CDR2 as YYREEE (reference sequence). V was trimmed by 6 bases and J by 3 bases, leaving 11 bases between them. The CDR3 DNA follows: TGTGCCAGCAATCTCGACAGAACAGATACGCAGTATTTT. Protein: CASNLDRTDTQYF.

The J gene is TRBJ1-5, the V gene TRBV10-3; 8 positions match TRBD1. This CDR3 comprises 16 residues. CDR1 ENHRY and CDR2 SYGVKD come from the germline V gene. Trimming at V came to 3 bases and at J to 1 base, leaving 5 bases not matched to a gene. CDR3 sequence reads: CAISESGQGSNQPQHF. The CDR3 nucleotides read TGTGCCATCAGTGAAAGCGGACAGGGAAGCAATCAGCCCCAGCATTTT.

This rearrangement joins TRBV11-2 to TRBJ2-5, with unresolved D. Trimming stripped 5 bases from V and 7 bases from J, with 11 bases between. Germline-derived CDR1 and CDR2 are SGHAT and FQNNGV. This CDR3 comprises 12 residues. The CDR3 loop reads CASSALSGTQYF. The DNA of the CDR3 is TGTGCCAGCAGCGCTCTGTCGGGGACCCAGTACTTC.

This clone has just a few counts. The chain joins TRBV28 to TRBJ1-5; D might be TRBD1 (6 bases). Looked up from germline, CDR1 is MDHEN and CDR2 is SYDVKM. CDR3 length equals 14 residues. Between the trimmed V and J ends, which lost 6 bases and 7 bases, there was a span of 16 bases. The CDR3 bases are TGTGCCAGCAGATTTCCCGCAGGGGCGCAGCCCCAGCATTTT. It yields the protein CASRFPAGAQPQHF.